These 10 T cell receptor beta chains originate from one sample sequenced in a study of cytomegalovirus exposure and HLA in healthy donors. PCR involved 60 Vbeta and 13 Jbeta primers. The method was immunoSEQ multiplex PCR; TCRdb's version includes in-frame clones alone and lacks a portion of them. The data contain 90,000 to 150,000 clones, less than 10% of them seen just once; the ten biggest clones take up 5% to 6.5%. Sequenced: PBMCs. The receptor source for this set is a woman aged 40 to 55 in good health and CMV-seropositive.

The chain is built from TRBV4-2 and TRBJ2-5, with a tentative D call TRBD2 (7 bases). V lost 4 bases, J lost 5 bases, and 26 bases lay in between. The germline gives CDR1 LGHNA, CDR2 YNFKEQ. CDR3 size: 18 residues. The CDR3 protein is CASSPLPLGGGEGETQYF. Here the CDR3 DNA reads TGTGCCAGCAGCCCCCTCCCCCTGGGGGGGGGCGAGGGGGAGACCCAGTACTTC.

The rearrangement joins TRBV5-1 to TRBJ1-1; 9 bases are shared with TRBD1. The CDR3 consists of 16 residues. Germline-derived CDR1 and CDR2 are SGHRS and YFSETQ. The junction had 11 bases not matched to a gene; V was cut back by 2 bases and J by 6 bases. CDR3: CASSLTQGAKGAEAFF. The CDR3 coding sequence is TGCGCCAGCAGCTTAACACAGGGGGCGAAGGGGGCTGAAGCTTTCTTT.

The rearrangement joins TRBV5-1 to TRBJ1-6, with TRBD1 matching 9 bases. The CDR3 spans 15 residues. In germline, CDR1 is SGHRS, CDR2 YFSETQ. The junction had 2 bases not matched to a gene; V was cut back by 2 bases and J by 5 bases. CDR3 sequence (DNA): TGCGCCAGCAGCTTTACAGGGGGCGATAATTCACCCCTCCACTTT. Translation gives CASSFTGGDNSPLHF.

This clone appeared a few times. The CDR3 DNA sequence: TGTGCCAGCAGCTTAGTAGCCGGGACTAGCGGGGGCTTCGATACGCAGTATTTT. Translating gives CASSLVAGTSGGFDTQYF. This chain connects TRBV7-9 to TRBJ2-3, with 14 bases matching TRBD2. The CDR3 consists of 18 residues. J was trimmed by 6 bases and V by 1 base; bases with no gene match: 9. Looked up from germline, CDR1 is SEHNR and CDR2 is FQNEAQ (reference sequence).

CDR3: CASSPTLANEQFF. The CDR3 DNA follows: TGTGCCAGCAGTCCTACCCTAGCTAATGAGCAGTTCTTC. This chain links TRBV6-4 with TRBJ2-1; tentative D call: TRBD2 (5 bases). The germline CDR1 and CDR2 sequences are MRHNA and SNTAGT. The CDR3 contains 13 residues. The V end was cut by 5 bases, the J end by 7 bases, with 12 bases between.

This clone was detected a few times. The genes are TRBV28 and TRBJ1-1, with 10 bases that match TRBD1. Unmatched junction bases numbered 11, after V lost 6 bases and J lost 4 bases. CDR3 length: 16 residues. Germline V gene sequence: CDR1 MDHEN, CDR2 SYDVKM. CDR3 residues: CASRTGTGVRVTEAFF. The CDR3 DNA reads TGTGCCAGCAGGACCGGGACAGGGGTTAGAGTCACTGAAGCTTTCTTT. The full variable domain, rest sourced from reference TRBV28 and TRBJ1-1, is DVKVTQSSRYLVKRTGEKVFLECVQDMDHENMFWYRQDPGLGLRLIYFSYDVKMKEKGDIPEGYSVSREKKERFSLILESASTNQTSMYLCASRTGTGVRVTEAFFGQGTRLTVV.

This clone was seen more than once but under ten times. The gene calls are TRBV18 and TRBJ2-2; 13 nucleotides line up with TRBD2. Germline CDR1 KGHSH, CDR2 LQKENI. The V and J ends lost 4 bases and 0 bases, in that order; junction bases with no gene match: 8. CDR3 size: 19 residues. CDR3 in DNA: TGTGCCAGCTCACACGGACTAGCGGGGGCCTTCGCGAACACCGGGGAGCTGTTTTTT. It encodes CASSHGLAGAFANTGELFF.

The chain combines TRBV7-8 with TRBJ1-2, with a weak D call TRBD1 (5 bases). The CDR3 is 12 residues long. V lost 6 bases and J 6 bases, leaving 11 bases between the germline ends. The germline CDR1 and CDR2 sequences are SGHVS and FQNEAQ. This chain's CDR3 is CASRGGTHGYTF. The DNA for the CDR3 is TGTGCCAGCAGGGGAGGGACCCATGGCTACACCTTC. The full variable domain, completed using reference TRBV7-8 and TRBJ1-2, is GAGVSQSPRYKVAKRGQDVALRCDPISGHVSLFWYQQALGQGPEFLTYFQNEAQLDKSGLPSDRFFAERPEGSVSTLKIQRTQQEDSAVYLCASRGGTHGYTFGSGTRLTVV.

This clone has just a few counts. The chain is built from TRBV5-8 and TRBJ2-7, with 7 bases lining up with TRBD2. Germline V gene lookup returns CDR1 SGHTS and CDR2 YDEGEE. The CDR3 contains 14 residues. With 2 bases clipped from V and 5 bases from J, the junction kept 7 bases outside the gene matches. DNA of the CDR3: TGTGCCAGCAGCTTAACGGGGGGAGAAAACGAGCAGTACTTC. This encodes CASSLTGGENEQYF.

The sample holds a few counts of this clone. The rearrangement uses TRBV19 and TRBJ1-1; D possibly corresponds to TRBD1 (6 bases). CDR1 and CDR2 (germline): LNHDA, SQIVND (reference sequence). The CDR3 has 13 amino acids. The germline V and J ends were trimmed by 8 bases and 0 bases, with 10 bases remaining between them. The chain's CDR3 is CASGDTMNTEAFF. The CDR3 nucleotides are TGTGCCAGTGGGGACACCATGAACACTGAAGCTTTCTTT.